The 24 T cell receptor beta chains presented below share a single source sample, sequenced in a study of OX40 agonist ivuxolimab in advanced cancers. Library creation used the immunoSEQ multiplex PCR assay. Sourced from immuneACCESS, this table was stored by TCRdb with only in-frame sequences that have V and J called. A share of the clones is absent; for the studies checked, an unresolved V gene accounts for under half, and the remainder has no known explanation. This sample holds 53,000 or so clones; around nine tenths were observed only once. The ten most abundant clones make up 1.5% of the sample. Material: CD4+ or CD8+ T cells sorted from blood, obtained in a trial of the OX40 agonist ivuxolimab. Receptors were obtained from an adult with an advanced solid tumor such as melanoma, head and neck, liver or kidney cancer.

Concerning this clone: A junction end diverges from the germline sequence, so it may reflect a read error. The rearrangement links TRBV6-6 to TRBJ2-5; 9 nucleotides align to TRBD2. Germline CDR1 reads MNHNY; CDR2 reads SVGAGI (reference sequence). This CDR3 has 16 residues. In DNA form, the CDR3 reads TGTGCCAGCAGTTACCTCCCGCGGGGGGGACAAGGGACCCAGTACTTC. Protein sequence: CASSYLPRGGQGTQYF.

J is TRBJ2-3 and V is TRBV11-2; a possible D gene is TRBD2 (6 bases). Germline V gene lookup returns CDR1 SGHAT and CDR2 FQNNGV. CDR3 size: 17 residues. V was clipped by 5 bases and J by 0 bases, with 18 bases between them. The CDR3 nucleotides read TGTGCCAGCAGCCTCCGAACCGGGACTGATAGCACAGATACGCAGTATTTT. This translates into CASSLRTGTDSTDTQYF.

In nucleotides, the CDR3 is TGCGCCAGCAGTGAAGACCCAGCGGGGGGGCCGGGCACAGATACGCAGTATTTT. The encoded protein is CASSEDPAGGPGTDTQYF. This chain joins TRBV10-2 and TRBJ2-3; 10 nucleotides align to TRBD2. Germline lookup yields CDR1 WSHSY and CDR2 SAAADI. The CDR3 extends over 18 amino acids. V was pared by 3 bases and J by 1 base, with 10 bases of the junction left unmatched.

The V and J genes are TRBV14 and TRBJ1-3, with D possibly being TRBD1 (5 bases). V was clipped by 3 bases and J by 0 bases, with 9 bases between them. CDR1 and CDR2 (germline): SGHDN, FVKESK. This CDR3 has 15 residues. The CDR3 here is CASSHRVTSGNTIYF. CDR3 coding DNA: TGTGCCAGCAGCCACAGGGTCACCTCTGGAAACACCATATATTTT.

A single count supports this clone. V gene TRBV29-1 combines with J gene TRBJ1-2, with D perhaps matching TRBD1 (6 bases). The CDR3 sequence is 11 residues long. Trimming cost V 6 bases and J 8 bases, with 13 bases left between them. Germline loops: CDR1 SQVTM, CDR2 ANQGSEA. The CDR3 nucleotides are TGCAGCGTGGTGGGGGGCGAAGGCTACACCTTC. Protein product: CSVVGGEGYTF.

This chain connects TRBV5-5 to TRBJ1-5; D is uncertain. The germline V gene has CDR1 SGHKS and CDR2 YYEKEE (reference sequence). V was trimmed by 0 bases and J by 3 bases, leaving 10 bases between them. The CDR3 runs to 15 residues. This CDR3 reads CASSLVGSDNQPQHF. CDR3 bases: TGTGCCAGCAGCTTGGTCGGGTCGGACAATCAGCCCCAGCATTTT. The whole variable domain, filled in from reference TRBV5-5 and TRBJ1-5, reads DAGVTQSPTHLIKTRGQQVTLRCSPISGHKSVSWYQQVLGQGPQFIFQYYEKEERGRGNFPDRFSARQFPNYSSELNVNALLLGDSALYLCASSLVGSDNQPQHFGDGTRLSIL.

The V call is TRBV6-5, the J call TRBJ2-1, with 7 positions matching TRBD1. There are 11 residues in the CDR3. V gave up 10 bases and J gave up 8 bases; unmatched junction bases: 5. Germline V gives CDR1 MNHEY, CDR2 SVGAGI. The CDR3 sequence is CATQQGYEQFF. The CDR3 region has the DNA TGTGCCACGCAACAGGGGTATGAGCAGTTCTTC.

The chain recombines TRBV6-1 with TRBJ2-7; D call uncertain. The CDR3 has 13 amino acids. The germline V gene encodes CDR1 MNHNS and CDR2 SASEGT. Trimming took off 1 base at V and 5 bases at J, with 9 bases between the two ends. This chain's CDR3 is CASSEVSRDEQYF. For the CDR3, the DNA is TGTGCCAGCAGTGAAGTTAGCCGGGACGAGCAGTACTTC.

V usage is TRBV7-6 and J usage is TRBJ1-5; 7 bases are a match to TRBD1. Unmatched junction bases numbered 2, after V lost 2 bases and J lost 7 bases. The CDR3 contains 13 residues. CDR1 SGHVS and CDR2 FNYEAQ come from the germline V gene. The CDR3 reads CASSLNRGQPQHF. CDR3 nucleotides: TGTGCCAGCAGCTTAAACAGGGGCCAGCCCCAGCATTTT.

The V and J genes are TRBV7-2 and TRBJ1-4, with unresolved D. This CDR3 region has 14 residues. The V gene lost 3 bases and the J gene lost 3 bases, with 8 bases spanning the gap. The germline V gene encodes CDR1 SGHTA and CDR2 FQGNSA. Written as DNA, the CDR3 is TGTGCCAGCAGCTTGGGTGGATCTAATGAAAAACTGTTTTTT. This gives the protein CASSLGGSNEKLFF.

The chain is built from TRBV19 and TRBJ1-1, with a tentative D call TRBD1 (6 bases). V lost 4 bases and J lost 3, with 15 bases in between. The CDR3 is made up of 15 amino acids. Germline assignment: CDR1 LNHDA and CDR2 SQIVND (reference sequence). As DNA, the CDR3 is TGTGCCAGTAGTACCGGGCGCGGGGGCGACACTGAAGCTTTCTTT. Translating it yields CASSTGRGGDTEAFF.

This sequence joins TRBV7-9 and TRBJ2-1; TRBD2 matches at 10 bases. The CDR3 extends over 15 amino acids. V lost 2 bases, J lost 5 bases, and 3 bases stayed unmatched. Germline-derived CDR1 and CDR2 are SEHNR and FQNEAQ (reference sequence). This CDR3 reads CASSLQTSGHNEQFF. In DNA form, the CDR3 reads TGTGCCAGCAGCTTACAGACTAGCGGGCACAATGAGCAGTTCTTC.

The CDR3 protein is CASSSSRWGQETQYF. CDR3 in DNA: TGCGCCAGCAGCTCGTCTCGCTGGGGACAAGAGACCCAGTACTTC. This chain links TRBV5-1 with TRBJ2-5; no firm D call. Germline V gene sequence: CDR1 SGHRS, CDR2 YFSETQ. CDR3 length equals 15 residues. The ends were cut back, 3 bases at V and 2 bases at J, with 14 bases in the middle.

The V call is TRBV18, the J call TRBJ2-7; D may be TRBD1 (6 bases). CDR3 length: 14 amino acids. V dropped 4 bases and J dropped 5 bases, with 15 bases sitting between them. Germline values: CDR1 KGHSH, CDR2 LQKENI. The CDR3 region has the DNA TGTGCCAGCTCACTCAAAAACAGGGCGGACGAGCAGTACTTC. Its translation: CASSLKNRADEQYF.

For the CDR3, the DNA is TGTGCCAGCAGCTTAGCCCGGCAGGCCCATGAAGCTTTCTTT. It is translated as CASSLARQAHEAFF. J is TRBJ1-1 and V is TRBV7-8; D is unclear. Germline V gene sequence: CDR1 SGHVS, CDR2 FQNEAQ. Trimming removed 0 bases at V and 7 bases at J, with 12 bases between. CDR3 length: 14 amino acids.

The rearrangement uses TRBV5-1 and TRBJ1-1; unclear D gene. V was trimmed by 2 bases and J by 3 bases, leaving 11 bases between them. The germline V gene has CDR1 SGHRS and CDR2 YFSETQ. This CDR3 is built from 14 residues. The CDR3 region has the DNA TGCGCCAGCAGCTTTCGGGTATCGGACACTGAAGCTTTCTTT. Encoded protein: CASSFRVSDTEAFF.

V is TRBV28 and J is TRBJ2-3; tentatively, D is TRBD2 (5 bases). The CDR3 is 14 amino acids. Germline V gives CDR1 MDHEN, CDR2 SYDVKM. The germline V and J ends were trimmed by 5 bases and 2 bases, with 11 bases remaining between them. CDR3 sequence (DNA): TGTGCCAGCAGTATGCCGGGATTCACAGATACGCAGTATTTT. Amino acid sequence: CASSMPGFTDTQYF.

This clone was observed a handful of times. The rearrangement joins TRBV15 to TRBJ2-3; D is undetermined. The CDR3 sequence is 11 residues long. CDR1 LNHNV and CDR2 YYDKDF come from the germline V gene (reference sequence). Trimming cost V 3 bases and J 5 bases, with 3 bases left between them. This CDR3 reads CATSRGDTQYF. In DNA, the CDR3 is TGTGCCACCAGCAGGGGAGATACGCAGTATTTT.

The rearrangement joins TRBV18 to TRBJ1-6; the D is unclear. V lost 0 bases and J lost 6, with 6 bases in between. There are 14 residues in the CDR3. The V gene's germline CDR1 is KGHSH and CDR2 LQKENI. CDR3 bases: TGTGCCAGCTCACCACCGACGAGTAATTCACCCCTCCACTTT. Its translation is CASSPPTSNSPLHF. The variable domain in full, completed from reference TRBV18 and TRBJ1-6, reads NAGVMQNPRHLVRRRGQEARLRCSPMKGHSHVYWYRQLPEEGLKFMVYLQKENIIDESGMPKERFSAEFPKEGPSILRIQQVVRGDSAAYFCASSPPTSNSPLHFGNGTRLTVT.

The V call is TRBV30, the J call TRBJ1-2; D not resolved. V lost 7 bases and J lost 5, with 17 bases in between. The CDR3 covers 13 residues. Germline CDR1 and CDR2: GTSNPN and SVGIG (reference sequence). CDR3 region: CAYGPQNSYGYTF. The CDR3, as DNA: TGTGCCTACGGCCCCCAGAACAGTTATGGCTACACCTTC. Complete variable domain (other parts from reference TRBV30 and TRBJ1-2): SQTIHQWPATLVQPVGSPLSLECTVEGTSNPNLYWYRQAAGRGLQLLFYSVGIGQISSEVPQNLSASRPQDRQFILSSKKLLLSDSGFYLCAYGPQNSYGYTFGSGTRLTVV.

This clone was detected only a few times. The rearrangement uses TRBV7-9 and TRBJ2-2, with a possible D match to TRBD1 (5 bases). Germline CDR1 is SEHNR and CDR2 is FQNEAQ (reference sequence). The CDR3 sequence is 15 residues long. Trimming stripped 2 bases from V and 6 bases from J, with 13 bases between. CDR3 amino acids: CASSLLGAGAGELFF. The CDR3 region has the DNA TGTGCCAGCAGCTTATTAGGGGCTGGCGCCGGGGAGCTGTTTTTT.

The chain recombines TRBV4-1 with TRBJ1-1; D gene ambiguous. CDR1 is MGHRA, CDR2 YSYEKL, per germline. CDR3 size: 13 residues. The V gene lost 2 bases and the J gene lost 8 bases, with 12 bases spanning the gap. The CDR3 spells CASSQRDTREAFF. The CDR3 coding sequence is TGCGCCAGCAGCCAACGTGACACGAGAGAAGCTTTCTTT.

The chain combines TRBV20-1 with TRBJ1-5, with D possibly TRBD1 on 5 matching bases. Germline V CDR1 and CDR2: DFQATT, SNEGSKA (reference sequence). There are 11 residues in the CDR3. V was trimmed by 8 bases and J by 7 bases, leaving 12 bases between them. CDR3 loop: CSTRRDQPQHF. CDR3 coding DNA: TGCAGTACCCGCAGGGACCAGCCCCAGCATTTT.

The rearrangement links TRBV5-4 to TRBJ2-4, with D maybe TRBD2 (6 bases). The CDR3 consists of 15 residues. Germline CDR1 reads SGHNT; CDR2 reads YYREEE (reference sequence). The V end was cut by 3 bases, the J end by 2 bases, with 12 bases between. The CDR3: CASSSPEGSKNIQYF. For the CDR3, the DNA is TGTGCCAGCAGCTCCCCGGAGGGATCCAAAAACATTCAGTACTTC.